This T cell receptor (beta chain) was observed in a study of blood T cell repertoires in COVID-19. Germline V lookup: CDR1 MGHDK, CDR2 SYGVNS. The CDR3 covers 14 residues. The V end was cut by 3 bases, the J end by 6 bases, with 13 bases between. The table came from immunoSEQ multiplex PCR; TCRdb's copy has only in-frame clones and leaves some out. The top ten hold about 16% of the sample, which has 65,000 to 95,000 clones, about 78% seen once. Sequencing input: peripheral blood. The chain joins TRBV25-1 to TRBJ2-3, with TRBD2 as a possible D gene (5 bases). This TCR derives from a human donor in a cohort sampled during active COVID-19. The CDR3 DNA reads as TGTGCCAGCAGTGATACGGCCCGAGGGGATACGCAGTATTTT. It translates to CASSDTARGDTQYF. Full variable domain (outside the CDR3, taken from reference TRBV25-1 and TRBJ2-3): EADIYQTPRYLVIGTGKKITLECSQTMGHDKMYWYQQDPGMELHLIHYSYGVNSTEKGDLSSESTVSRIRTEHFPLTLESARPSHTSQYLCASSDTARGDTQYFGPGTRLTVL.